A single T cell receptor beta chain is shown here with its context. Original methodology: Estimated nucleated cell counts came from reference gene primer amplification. Profiling relied on immunoSEQ multiplex PCR, and the TCRdb table lists in-frame clones only, not all of them. D and trimming come from the DNA, and the V and J calls and clone size come from that table. Among roughly 12,000 clones listed, around 79% were seen once. This sample stems from a study of blood T cell repertoires in COVID-19. Study-level background: The United States, Italy and Spain were the sources of the acute and convalescent COVID-19 samples. T cells, B-cell-depleted T cells, or PBMCs supplied cDNA or gDNA.

Trimming pared 6 bases from V and 6 bases from J, leaving 6 bases between. This CDR3 region has 12 residues. Germline-derived CDR1 and CDR2 are MDHEN and SYDVKM. This sequence originates from an elderly man with acute or convalescent COVID-19. The genes are TRBV28 and TRBJ1-6; D is unclear. Specimen: peripheral blood. The CDR3 DNA reads TGTGCCAGCAGAATGGCTAATTCACCCCTCCACTTT. Its translation: CASRMANSPLHF.